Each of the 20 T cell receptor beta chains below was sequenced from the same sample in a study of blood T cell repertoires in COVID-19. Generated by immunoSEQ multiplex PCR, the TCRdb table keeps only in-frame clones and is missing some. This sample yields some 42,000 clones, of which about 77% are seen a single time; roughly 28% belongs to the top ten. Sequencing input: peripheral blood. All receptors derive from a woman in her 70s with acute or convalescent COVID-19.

The CDR3 loop reads CASSPQGRGTYEQYF. The CDR3 DNA sequence: TGTGCCAGCAGTCCACAGGGTAGAGGTACCTACGAGCAGTACTTC. The rearrangement links TRBV6-5 to TRBJ2-7; TRBD1 is a possible D gene (6 bases). The germline V gene encodes CDR1 MNHEY and CDR2 SVGAGI. V was clipped by 5 bases and J by 2 bases, with 16 bases between them. The CDR3 has 15 amino acids.

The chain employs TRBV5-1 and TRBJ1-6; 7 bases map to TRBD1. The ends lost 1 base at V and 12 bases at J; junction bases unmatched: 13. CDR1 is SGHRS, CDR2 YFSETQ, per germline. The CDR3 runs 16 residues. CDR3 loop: CASSLRPGQEFLPLHF. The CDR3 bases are TGCGCCAGCAGCTTGAGGCCTGGACAGGAGTTCTTACCCCTCCACTTT.

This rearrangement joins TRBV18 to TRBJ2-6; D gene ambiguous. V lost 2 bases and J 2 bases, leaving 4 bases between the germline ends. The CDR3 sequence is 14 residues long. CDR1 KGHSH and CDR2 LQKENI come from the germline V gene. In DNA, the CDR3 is TGTGCCAGCTCACCAAAGCCTGGGGCCAACGTCCTGACTTTC. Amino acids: CASSPKPGANVLTF.

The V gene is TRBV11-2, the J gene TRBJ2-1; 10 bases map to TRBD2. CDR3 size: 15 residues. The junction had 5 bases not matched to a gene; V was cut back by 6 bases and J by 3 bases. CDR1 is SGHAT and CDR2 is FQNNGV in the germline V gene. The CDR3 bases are TGTGCCAGCAGAAGACTAGCGGGTAGCTACAATGAGCAGTTCTTC. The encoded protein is CASRRLAGSYNEQFF.

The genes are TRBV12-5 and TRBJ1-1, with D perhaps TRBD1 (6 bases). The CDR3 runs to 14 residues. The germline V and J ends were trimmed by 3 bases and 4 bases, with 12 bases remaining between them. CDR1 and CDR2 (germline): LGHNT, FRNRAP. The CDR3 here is CASGFGGQVTEAFF. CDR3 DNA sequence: TGTGCTAGTGGTTTCGGGGGGCAGGTCACTGAAGCTTTCTTT. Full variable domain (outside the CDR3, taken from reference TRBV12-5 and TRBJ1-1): DARVTQTPRHKVTEMGQEVTMRCQPILGHNTVFWYRQTMMQGLELLAYFRNRAPLDDSGMPKDRFSAEMPDATLATLKIQPSEPRDSAVYFCASGFGGQVTEAFFGQGTRLTVV.

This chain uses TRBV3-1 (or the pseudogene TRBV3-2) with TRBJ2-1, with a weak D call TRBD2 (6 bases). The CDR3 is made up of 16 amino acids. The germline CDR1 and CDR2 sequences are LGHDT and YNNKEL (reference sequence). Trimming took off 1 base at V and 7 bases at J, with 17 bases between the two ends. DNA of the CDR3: TGTGCCAGCAGCCAAGTTCGTCTAGCGAAAGGGAATGAGCAGTTCTTC. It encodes CASSQVRLAKGNEQFF.

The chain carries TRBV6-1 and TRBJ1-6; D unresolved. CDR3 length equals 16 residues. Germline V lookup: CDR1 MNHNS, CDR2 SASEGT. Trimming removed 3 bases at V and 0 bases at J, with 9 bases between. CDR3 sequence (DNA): TGTGCCAGCAGTGAGGCCCTCAGCTCCTATAATTCACCCCTCCACTTT. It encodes CASSEALSSYNSPLHF.

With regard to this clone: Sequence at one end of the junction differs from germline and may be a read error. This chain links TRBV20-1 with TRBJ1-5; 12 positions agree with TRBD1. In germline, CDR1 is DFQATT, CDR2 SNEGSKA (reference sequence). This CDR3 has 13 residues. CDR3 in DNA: TGCAGTGCCAGTCCGGGACAGGGGGCTTCGTCGTATTTT. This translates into CSASPGQGASSYF.

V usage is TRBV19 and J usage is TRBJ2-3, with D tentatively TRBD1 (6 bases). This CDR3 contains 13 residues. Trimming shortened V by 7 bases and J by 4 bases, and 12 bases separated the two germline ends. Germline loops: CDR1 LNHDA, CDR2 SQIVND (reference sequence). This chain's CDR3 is CASTPTGPDTQYF. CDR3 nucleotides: TGTGCCAGTACCCCGACAGGACCAGATACGCAGTATTTT.

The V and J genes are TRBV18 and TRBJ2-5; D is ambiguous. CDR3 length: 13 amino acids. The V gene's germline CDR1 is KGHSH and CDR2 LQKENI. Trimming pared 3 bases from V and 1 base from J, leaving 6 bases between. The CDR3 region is CASSPASQETQYF. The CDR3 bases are TGTGCCAGCTCACCGGCCAGCCAAGAGACCCAGTACTTC.

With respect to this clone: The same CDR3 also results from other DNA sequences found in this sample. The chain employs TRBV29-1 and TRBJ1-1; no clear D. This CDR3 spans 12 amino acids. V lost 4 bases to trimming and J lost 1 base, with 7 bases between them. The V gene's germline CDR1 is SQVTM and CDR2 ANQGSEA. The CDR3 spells CSVGRENTEAFF. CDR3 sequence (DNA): TGCAGCGTTGGGCGGGAGAACACTGAAGCTTTCTTT.

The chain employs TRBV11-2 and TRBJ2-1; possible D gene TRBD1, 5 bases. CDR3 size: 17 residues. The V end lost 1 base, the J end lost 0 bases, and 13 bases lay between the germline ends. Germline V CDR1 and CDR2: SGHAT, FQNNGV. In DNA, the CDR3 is TGTGCCAGCAGCTTAGTCTCCTACAGGAGCTCCTACAATGAGCAGTTCTTC. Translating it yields CASSLVSYRSSYNEQFF.

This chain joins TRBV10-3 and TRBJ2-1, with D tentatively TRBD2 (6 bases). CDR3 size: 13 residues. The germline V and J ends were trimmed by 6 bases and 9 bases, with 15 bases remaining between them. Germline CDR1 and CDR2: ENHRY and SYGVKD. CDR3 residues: CAIRVSGGREQFF. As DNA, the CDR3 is TGTGCCATCAGAGTCTCAGGAGGGCGTGAGCAGTTCTTC.

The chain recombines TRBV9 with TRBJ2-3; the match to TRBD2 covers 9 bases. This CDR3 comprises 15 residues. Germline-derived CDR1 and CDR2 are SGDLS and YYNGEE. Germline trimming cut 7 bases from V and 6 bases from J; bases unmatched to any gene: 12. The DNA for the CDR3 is TGTGCCAGCGGCTTAGCGGGAGAGTCTACCGATACGCAGTATTTT. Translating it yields CASGLAGESTDTQYF.

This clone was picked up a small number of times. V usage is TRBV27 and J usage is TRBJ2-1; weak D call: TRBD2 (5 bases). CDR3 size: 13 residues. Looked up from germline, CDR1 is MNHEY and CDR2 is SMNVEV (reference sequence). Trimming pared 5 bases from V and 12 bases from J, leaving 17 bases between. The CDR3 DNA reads TGTGCCAGCAGTGCCTCGGGGAGAGGTGGGCAGTTCTTC. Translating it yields CASSASGRGGQFF.

Here the CDR3 DNA reads TGCGCCAGCAGTGACAGGGGGAACTATGGCTACACCTTC. This translates into CASSDRGNYGYTF. The rearrangement joins TRBV10-2 to TRBJ1-2; TRBD1 agrees at 7 bases. Germline V gene data show CDR1 as WSHSY and CDR2 as SAAADI. The CDR3 loop spans 13 amino acids. J gave up 2 bases and V 3 bases, and 0 bases lay outside the gene matches.

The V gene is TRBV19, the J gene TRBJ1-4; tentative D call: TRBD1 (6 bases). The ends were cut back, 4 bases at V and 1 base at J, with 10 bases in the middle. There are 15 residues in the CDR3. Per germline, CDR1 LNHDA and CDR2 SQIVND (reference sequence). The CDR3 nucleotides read TGTGCCAGTAGTACCCAACAGGGAACTAATGAAAAACTGTTTTTT. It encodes CASSTQQGTNEKLFF.

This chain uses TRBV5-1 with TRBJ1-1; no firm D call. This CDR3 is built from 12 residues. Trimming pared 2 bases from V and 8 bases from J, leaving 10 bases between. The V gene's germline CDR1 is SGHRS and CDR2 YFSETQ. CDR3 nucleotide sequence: TGCGCCAGCAGCTTTAACGGCAGGGAAGCTTTCTTT. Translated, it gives CASSFNGREAFF.

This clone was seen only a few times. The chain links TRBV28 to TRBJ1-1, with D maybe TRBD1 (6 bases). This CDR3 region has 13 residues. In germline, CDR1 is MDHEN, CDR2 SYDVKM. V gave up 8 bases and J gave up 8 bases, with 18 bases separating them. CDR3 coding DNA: TGTGCCAGCCGGGGGGCAGGGCTCGGGGAAGCTTTCTTT. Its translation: CASRGAGLGEAFF.

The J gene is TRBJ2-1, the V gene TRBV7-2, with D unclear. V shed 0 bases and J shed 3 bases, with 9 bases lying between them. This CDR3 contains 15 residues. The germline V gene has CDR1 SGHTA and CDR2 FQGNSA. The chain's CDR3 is CASSLAVRGYNEQFF. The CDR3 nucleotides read TGTGCCAGCAGCTTAGCGGTTAGAGGCTACAATGAGCAGTTCTTC.